This passage covers 20 T cell receptor beta chains from one sample sequenced in a study of naive and memory T cell subsets. TCR cDNA received a 3' ligated oligonucleotide that carried a UMI. Ligated cDNA underwent four rounds of PCR with nested alpha and beta constant region primers and SP2. Via MiXCR, TCRdb re-called the 5' RACE reads, giving one row per CDR3 protein. This sample carries tens of thousands of distinct CDR3 sequences, approximately 4.8% of them seen once, and the ten largest clones take approximately 0.84%. Receptors originate from a female donor in good health.

This clonotype showed up many times. As DNA, the CDR3 is TGTGCCAGCAGTTTTTCAGGGGTCAATGAGCAGTTCTTC. Translated: CASSFSGVNEQFF. V gene TRBV27 combines with J gene TRBJ2-1, with D possibly being TRBD1 (6 bases). The germline gives CDR1 MNHEY, CDR2 SMNVEV (reference sequence). The CDR3 consists of 13 residues. V lost 3 bases to trimming and J lost 6 bases, with 9 bases between them.

This clonotype was seen at least ten times. This chain connects TRBV20-1 to TRBJ2-5; tentative D call: TRBD2 (5 bases). Germline lookup yields CDR1 DFQATT and CDR2 SNEGSKA (reference sequence). Between the trimmed V and J ends, which lost 3 bases and 2 bases, there was a span of 13 bases. CDR3 length equals 14 residues. The CDR3, as DNA: TGCAGTGCTAGGGGGAGAACCAAGCAAGAGACCCAGTACTTC. Protein product: CSARGRTKQETQYF.

The chain joins TRBV19 to TRBJ2-4; D is uncertain. Deletions cut 4 bases from V and 0 bases from J, with 1 base between. The length of the CDR3 is 12 residues. In germline, CDR1 is LNHDA, CDR2 SQIVND (reference sequence). CDR3 sequence: CASSRAKNIQYF. In DNA form, the CDR3 reads TGTGCCAGTAGTAGAGCCAAAAACATTCAGTACTTC.

The chain joins TRBV12-3 or TRBV12-4 to TRBJ2-1, with TRBD2 matching 10 bases. V dropped 3 bases and J dropped 4; count of bases not matched to a gene: 3. CDR3 length equals 15 residues. The CDR3 protein is CASSLLLAGYNEQFF. CDR3 nucleotides: TGTGCCAGCAGTTTGTTACTAGCGGGGTACAATGAGCAGTTCTTC.

This clonotype was recorded many times. The chain uses TRBV20-1 and TRBJ2-2, with no clear D. This CDR3 has 16 residues. V was trimmed by 5 bases and J by 0 bases, leaving 16 bases between them. Germline lookup yields CDR1 DFQATT and CDR2 SNEGSKA (reference sequence). The DNA of the CDR3 is TGCAGTGCTCCCGCACCAACACGGACGAACACCGGGGAGCTGTTTTTT. Protein: CSAPAPTRTNTGELFF.

Ten or more counts support this clonotype. The chain uses TRBV13 and TRBJ2-7; D is perhaps TRBD1 or TRBD2 (5 bases each). Trimming removed 4 bases from V and 6 bases from J, with 16 bases in between. Germline CDR1 reads PRHDT; CDR2 reads FYEKMQ (reference sequence). The CDR3 loop spans 14 amino acids. Here the CDR3 reads CASSSGTPAGEQYF. The CDR3 nucleotides are TGTGCCAGCAGCTCTGGGACCCCGGCCGGCGAGCAGTACTTC.

This clonotype was seen ten or more times. This chain links TRBV13 with TRBJ1-2, with 8 bases that match TRBD1. The CDR3 totals 13 residues. The V gene's germline CDR1 is PRHDT and CDR2 FYEKMQ (reference sequence). Here the CDR3 reads CAGGRTGSYGYTF. The DNA for the CDR3 is TGTGCAGGCGGGCGGACAGGGTCCTATGGCTACACCTTC.

This clonotype was detected many times. The chain carries TRBV10-3 and TRBJ2-6; D might be TRBD1 (6 bases). Germline CDR1 reads ENHRY; CDR2 reads SYGVKD. The V end lost 2 bases, the J end lost 4 bases, and 12 bases lay between the germline ends. The CDR3 totals 16 residues. The CDR3 here is CAISETGIGGANVLTF. CDR3 nucleotides: TGTGCCATCAGTGAGACAGGGATCGGGGGGGCCAACGTCCTGACTTTC.

At least ten counts were recorded for this clonotype. The rearrangement joins TRBV10-3 to TRBJ1-1; D possibly corresponds to TRBD1 (6 bases). Deletions cut 3 bases from V and 0 bases from J, with 8 bases between. The CDR3 is made up of 14 amino acids. CDR1 ENHRY and CDR2 SYGVKD come from the germline V gene. The CDR3 here is CAISEGGLNTEAFF. CDR3 coding DNA: TGTGCCATCAGTGAAGGGGGGCTGAACACTGAAGCTTTCTTT.

This clonotype appeared many times. CDR3 in amino acids: CASSPGIRDNSPLHF. The CDR3 nucleotides are TGTGCCAGCAGCCCGGGGATCAGGGACAATTCACCCCTCCACTTT. The chain is built from TRBV3-1 and TRBJ1-6; possible D gene TRBD1, 5 bases. The length of the CDR3 is 15 residues. CDR1 is LGHDT, CDR2 YNNKEL, per germline (reference sequence). V gave up 4 bases and J gave up 7 bases, with 14 bases separating them.

This clonotype has a count of ten or more. The V gene is TRBV7-3, the J gene TRBJ1-5, with unresolved D. The CDR3 has 13 residues. CDR1 is SGHTA and CDR2 is FQGTGA in the germline V gene. Trimming left V 3 bases short and J 7 bases short, with 10 bases between. CDR3 protein: CASSFGRGQPQHF. DNA for the CDR3: TGTGCCAGCAGCTTTGGTCGAGGGCAGCCCCAGCATTTT.

This clonotype appeared once. The DNA for the CDR3 is TGTGCCAGTAGTACGGTAGGGCCTAGCGGGATCTACAATGAGCAGTTCTTC. Translation: CASSTVGPSGIYNEQFF. The chain has TRBV19 and TRBJ2-1, with 9 bases fitting TRBD2. The germline V gene encodes CDR1 LNHDA and CDR2 SQIVND (reference sequence). V was pared by 4 bases and J by 3 bases, with 10 bases of the junction left unmatched. The CDR3 consists of 17 residues.

This clonotype was seen many times. The chain has TRBV7-9 and TRBJ2-1; 7 bases are a match to TRBD1. From germline, CDR1 is SEHNR and CDR2 FQNEAQ (reference sequence). V dropped 1 base and J dropped 7; count of bases not matched to a gene: 1. The CDR3 extends over 13 amino acids. CDR3 in amino acids: CASSLGQGNEQFF. The CDR3 region has the DNA TGTGCCAGCAGCTTAGGACAGGGTAATGAGCAGTTCTTC. The full variable domain, in which reference TRBV7-9 and TRBJ2-1 provide the parts outside the CDR3, is DTGVSQNPRHKITKRGQNVTFRCDPISEHNRLYWYRQTLGQGPEFLTYFQNEAQLEKSRLLSDRFSAERPKGSFSTLEIQRTEQGDSAMYLCASSLGQGNEQFFGPGTRLTVL.

This clonotype was detected ten times or more. The chain is built from TRBV5-5 and TRBJ1-2, with a possible D match to TRBD1 (6 bases). The CDR3 is made up of 15 amino acids. Trimming pared 4 bases from V and 0 bases from J, leaving 13 bases between. Germline lookup yields CDR1 SGHKS and CDR2 YYEKEE (reference sequence). CDR3 residues: CASSPIGTTNYGYTF. As DNA, the CDR3 is TGTGCCAGCAGCCCGATCGGGACAACTAACTATGGCTACACCTTC.

This clonotype was counted a single time. A clone one base away is much larger, so this may be a read error. This rearrangement joins TRBV20-1 to TRBJ2-3; no reliable D call. The germline V gene has CDR1 DFQATT and CDR2 SNEGSKA (reference sequence). The CDR3 consists of 13 residues. Between the trimmed V and J ends, which lost 1 base and 2 bases, there was a span of 7 bases. CDR3 nucleotides: TGCAGTGCTAGAGTCCCTCCCACAGATACGCAGTATTTT. Residues: CSARVPPTDTQYF.

A few counts support this clonotype. J is TRBJ2-1 and V is TRBV27; 7 bases match TRBD2. The CDR3 has 17 amino acids. The J segment lost 0 bases and the V segment lost 4 bases, leaving 9 bases of the junction unmatched. Germline assignment: CDR1 MNHEY and CDR2 SMNVEV (reference sequence). CDR3 protein: CASSWQRGGSSYNEQFF. The CDR3 DNA reads as TGTGCCAGCAGTTGGCAGCGGGGCGGTAGCTCCTACAATGAGCAGTTCTTC.

There are many counts of this clonotype. V is TRBV9 and J is TRBJ2-7; the D is unclear. The germline V gene has CDR1 SGDLS and CDR2 YYNGEE. This CDR3 is 14 amino acids long. V lost 4 bases, J lost 0 bases, and 11 bases lay in between. The CDR3 sequence is CASSFRASSYEQYF. DNA of the CDR3: TGTGCCAGCAGCTTTCGTGCAAGCTCCTACGAGCAGTACTTC.

The sample holds many counts of this clonotype. The chain recombines TRBV19 with TRBJ1-4; D remains ambiguous. The V end lost 4 bases, the J end lost 5 bases, and 8 bases lay between the germline ends. This CDR3 is 13 amino acids long. The germline V gene encodes CDR1 LNHDA and CDR2 SQIVND (reference sequence). CDR3 protein: CASSRLKNEKLFF. CDR3 nucleotide sequence: TGTGCCAGTAGTAGGCTAAAGAATGAAAAACTGTTTTTT.

This chain connects TRBV6-5 to TRBJ1-5; D gene unclear. Per the germline V gene, CDR1 is MNHEY and CDR2 is SVGAGI. Trimming pared 2 bases from V and 6 bases from J, leaving 14 bases between. This CDR3 is built from 15 residues. The CDR3 loop reads CASSYAAGGSQPQHF. The CDR3 DNA sequence: TGTGCCAGCAGTTACGCAGCTGGAGGGAGTCAGCCCCAGCATTTT.

This clonotype was picked up many times. CDR3 protein: CASSRYQGARGYTF. For the CDR3, the DNA is TGTGCCAGCAGTAGATACCAGGGGGCGCGTGGCTACACCTTC. The J gene is TRBJ1-2, the V gene TRBV27; 8 positions match TRBD1. Unmatched junction bases numbered 9, after V lost 5 bases and J lost 7 bases. Per the germline V gene, CDR1 is MNHEY and CDR2 is SMNVEV (reference sequence). This CDR3 is built from 14 residues.